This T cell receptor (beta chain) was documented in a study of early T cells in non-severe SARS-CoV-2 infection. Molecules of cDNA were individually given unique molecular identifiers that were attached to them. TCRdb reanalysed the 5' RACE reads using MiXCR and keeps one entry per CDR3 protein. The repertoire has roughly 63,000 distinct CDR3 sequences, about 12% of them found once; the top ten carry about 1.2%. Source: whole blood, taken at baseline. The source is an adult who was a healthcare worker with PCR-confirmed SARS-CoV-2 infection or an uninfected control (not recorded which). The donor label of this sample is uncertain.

The CDR3 DNA reads as TGCAGCGTTTTTGTAGGGACAGAGGCCCACTTT. Protein: CSVFVGTEAHF. The V and J genes are TRBV29-1 and TRBJ1-6, with 7 bases aligning to TRBD1. J was trimmed by 18 bases and V by 5 bases; bases with no gene match: 10. The CDR3 totals 11 residues. Germline values: CDR1 SQVTM, CDR2 ANQGSEA.